These T cell receptor beta chains were read from a single sample in a study of a mutant IDH1 vaccine in newly diagnosed glioma. The data were produced by immunoSEQ multiplex PCR, yet TCRdb's version contains in-frame clones alone and is incomplete. The sample has tens of thousands of clones, about three quarters seen once. Sequencing was performed on PBMCs, taken from a glioma patient treated with radiotherapy, temozolomide or both. The source is a woman in her 40s with glioma. Each CDR3 is given with its conserved first and last residue. The order of the fields is D gene, clone size, V gene, J gene, CDR3 DNA, CDR3 protein. The D gene is left open where the match is weak. Clone size is given for some rows only: seen once, a few or many times, or a class if the clone is expanded.

>.|.|TRBV19|TRBJ1-1
TGTGCCAGTAGTTCCTCGACTTCTCCGGGGACTGAAGCTTTCTTT
CASSSSTSPGTEAFF
>.|.|TRBV6-1|TRBJ2-7
TGTGCCAGCAGCTGGGACCACCGAGGCGAGCAGTACTTC
CASSWDHRGEQYF
>.|.|TRBV7-9|TRBJ1-1
TGTGCCAGCAGCAGATGGTTGTTATTCGGATCGGGGAAGGACGAAGCTTTCTTT
CASSRWLLFGSGKDEAFF
>.|few|TRBV4-1|TRBJ1-1
TGCGCCAGCAGCCTAAACACAGACACTGAAGCTTTCTTT
CASSLNTDTEAFF
>TRBD2|.|TRBV9|TRBJ2-2
TGTGCCAGCAGCAGTTTCCTCGGCCGGGGGGAATCCGGGGAGCTGTTTTTT
CASSSFLGRGESGELFF
>TRBD2|few|TRBV6-6|TRBJ2-1
TGTGCCAGCAGTTACCCGGGACTAGCCGTGAATGAGCAGTTCTTC
CASSYPGLAVNEQFF
>.|.|TRBV2|TRBJ1-3
TGTGCCAGCAGTGACCGGGCCTACTCTGGAAACACCATATATTTT
CASSDRAYSGNTIYF
>TRBD1|.|TRBV6-5|TRBJ1-1
TGTGCCAGCAGCCGACAGGGGGCAGAAACTGAAGCTTTCTTT
CASSRQGAETEAFF
>.|few|TRBV2|TRBJ2-1
TGTGCCAGCAGTGAAAGGAGGAGGAATGAGCAGTTCTTC
CASSERRRNEQFF
>.|.|TRBV7-9|TRBJ1-5
TGTGCCAGCAGCTGGGCGGCTAGCAATCAGCCCCAGCATTTT
CASSWAASNQPQHF
>TRBD2|.|TRBV2|TRBJ2-1
TGTGCCAGCCCACTAAGCGGGGCCCCTTACAATGAGCAGTTCTTC
CASPLSGAPYNEQFF
>TRBD2|.|TRBV6-1|TRBJ2-5
TGTGCCAGCAGTGAACTAGCGGGGGGGCAAGAGACCCAGTACTTC
CASSELAGGQETQYF
>.|.|TRBV11-2|TRBJ1-6
TGTGCCAGCAGCCCCAGCGCCCTTTTCTATAATTCACCCCTCCACTTT
CASSPSALFYNSPLHF
>.|.|TRBV29-1|TRBJ1-1
TGCAGCGTTGCTTGGGCAGGGACGAACACTGAAGCTTTCTTT
CSVAWAGTNTEAFF